Each of the 13 T cell receptor beta chains below was sequenced from the same sample in a study of cytomegalovirus exposure and HLA in healthy donors. PCR primers comprised 60 Vbeta and 13 Jbeta primers. The assay was immunoSEQ multiplex PCR, and TCRdb's table has in-frame clones only and misses some. The sample records roughly 160,000 clones, about 72% being singletons. The source material was PBMCs. The receptors originated from a girl aged 10 to 17 in good health and CMV-seronegative.

The J gene is TRBJ2-1, the V gene TRBV5-1; TRBD2 matches 13 bases. V lost 0 bases and J lost 3; bases outside the gene matches: 6. CDR3 length: 18 residues. Looked up from germline, CDR1 is SGHRS and CDR2 is YFSETQ. In DNA, the CDR3 is TGCGCCAGCAGCTTGGAAGATACTAGCGGGGGGGACTACAATGAGCAGTTCTTC. This encodes CASSLEDTSGGDYNEQFF.

This clone occurred a few times. The gene calls are TRBV6-1 and TRBJ2-7; the D gene is possibly TRBD1 (6 bases). Trimming pared 3 bases from V and 4 bases from J, leaving 16 bases between. This CDR3 is built from 15 residues. Germline CDR1 is MNHNS and CDR2 is SASEGT. CDR3 DNA sequence: TGTGCCAGCAGTGATTTGACAGGCTTTGAGTACGAGCAGTACTTC. It codes for CASSDLTGFEYEQYF.

This chain links TRBV4-1 with TRBJ2-5; tentative D call: TRBD2 (6 bases). V was pared by 1 base and J by 5 bases, with 14 bases between. The CDR3 extends over 15 amino acids. Germline V lookup: CDR1 MGHRA, CDR2 YSYEKL. CDR3 loop: CASSQGPGGGETQYF. CDR3 in DNA: TGCGCCAGCAGCCAAGGGCCTGGTGGGGGGGAGACCCAGTACTTC.

V gene TRBV5-1 combines with J gene TRBJ2-1, with 11 positions matching TRBD2. With 0 bases clipped from V and 0 bases from J, the junction kept 8 bases outside the gene matches. Per germline, CDR1 SGHRS and CDR2 YFSETQ. The CDR3 runs to 19 residues. CDR3 in amino acids: CASSLVAGGSSLSYNEQFF. The CDR3 DNA reads as TGCGCCAGCAGCTTGGTAGCGGGGGGGAGCTCCCTCTCCTACAATGAGCAGTTCTTC.

The chain couples TRBV7-3 to TRBJ1-1; D not resolved. The CDR3 contains 15 residues. Trimming left V 5 bases short and J 1 base short, with 14 bases between. Per the germline V gene, CDR1 is SGHTA and CDR2 is FQGTGA. The CDR3 loop is CASSMKQISNTEAFF. CDR3 in DNA: TGTGCCAGCAGCATGAAACAGATTTCGAACACTGAAGCTTTCTTT.

This chain's CDR3 is CATSRPNRGRPEAFF. CDR3 nucleotide sequence: TGTGCCACCAGCAGGCCGAACAGGGGGCGGCCTGAAGCTTTCTTT. This chain connects TRBV15 to TRBJ1-1; 9 nucleotides line up with TRBD1. The CDR3 totals 15 residues. Germline CDR1 and CDR2: LNHNV and YYDKDF (reference sequence). V shed 3 bases and J 6 bases; nucleotides not matched to a gene: 8.

J is TRBJ2-1 and V is TRBV6-6; 14 bases agree with TRBD2. The CDR3 sequence is 15 residues long. CDR1 and CDR2 (germline): MNHNY, SVGAGI (reference sequence). After removal of 6 bases from V and 6 bases from J, the junction contained 4 bases not matched to a gene. The CDR3: CASRGGTSGGNEQFF. Here the CDR3 DNA reads TGTGCCAGCAGGGGAGGGACTAGCGGGGGCAATGAGCAGTTCTTC.

Notes on this clone: One end of the junction fails to match germline, which may point to a read error. The genes are TRBV27 and TRBJ2-2; D is unresolved. The CDR3 length is 12 residues. CDR1 MNHEY and CDR2 SMNVEV come from the germline V gene (reference sequence). In DNA, the CDR3 is TGTGCCAGCAGGCGGAACGCCGGGGAGCTGTTTTTT. It codes for CASRRNAGELFF.

This clone occurred a few times. The rearrangement uses TRBV19 and TRBJ2-6; 7 nucleotides align to TRBD1. CDR1 is LNHDA, CDR2 SQIVND, per germline (reference sequence). The CDR3 runs 15 residues. The V and J ends lost 5 bases and 4 bases, in that order; junction bases with no gene match: 5. The CDR3 sequence: CASSEQGSGANVLTF. CDR3 bases: TGTGCCAGTAGTGAACAGGGGTCCGGGGCCAACGTCCTGACTTTC.

The CDR3 reads CASSLAFGGTLTDEQFF. The CDR3 coding sequence is TGTGCCAGCAGCTTAGCTTTCGGGGGTACCCTAACCGATGAGCAGTTCTTC. The chain couples TRBV11-2 to TRBJ2-1, with a tentative D call TRBD2 (6 bases). V was pared by 1 base and J by 8 bases, with 21 bases between. This CDR3 is built from 17 residues. Germline-derived CDR1 and CDR2 are SGHAT and FQNNGV.

This chain connects TRBV5-1 to TRBJ1-2; a possible D gene is TRBD1 (6 bases). V was clipped by 8 bases and J by 1 base, with 9 bases between them. Germline-derived CDR1 and CDR2 are SGHRS and YFSETQ. The CDR3 consists of 12 residues. The CDR3 DNA reads as TGCGCCAGGGACAGACGTAACTATGGCTACACCTTC. Residues: CARDRRNYGYTF.

The chain employs TRBV5-5 and TRBJ2-2, with a weak D call TRBD1 (6 bases). This CDR3 is 16 amino acids long. V lost 0 bases, J lost 2 bases, and 11 bases lay in between. The germline gives CDR1 SGHKS, CDR2 YYEKEE (reference sequence). The CDR3 DNA follows: TGTGCCAGCAGCTTGGGTGCAGGGGTCAACACCGGGGAGCTGTTTTTT. As protein: CASSLGAGVNTGELFF.

The J gene is TRBJ2-7, the V gene TRBV21-1; the table's D call, TRBD2, was not checked against the DNA. TRBV21-1 is noted as a pseudogene. The CDR3 covers 15 residues. The DNA of the CDR3 is TGTGCCAGCATCGTCGGGGGGAGGAGCGCCTACGAGCAGTACTTC. Its translation: CASIVGGRSAYEQYF.